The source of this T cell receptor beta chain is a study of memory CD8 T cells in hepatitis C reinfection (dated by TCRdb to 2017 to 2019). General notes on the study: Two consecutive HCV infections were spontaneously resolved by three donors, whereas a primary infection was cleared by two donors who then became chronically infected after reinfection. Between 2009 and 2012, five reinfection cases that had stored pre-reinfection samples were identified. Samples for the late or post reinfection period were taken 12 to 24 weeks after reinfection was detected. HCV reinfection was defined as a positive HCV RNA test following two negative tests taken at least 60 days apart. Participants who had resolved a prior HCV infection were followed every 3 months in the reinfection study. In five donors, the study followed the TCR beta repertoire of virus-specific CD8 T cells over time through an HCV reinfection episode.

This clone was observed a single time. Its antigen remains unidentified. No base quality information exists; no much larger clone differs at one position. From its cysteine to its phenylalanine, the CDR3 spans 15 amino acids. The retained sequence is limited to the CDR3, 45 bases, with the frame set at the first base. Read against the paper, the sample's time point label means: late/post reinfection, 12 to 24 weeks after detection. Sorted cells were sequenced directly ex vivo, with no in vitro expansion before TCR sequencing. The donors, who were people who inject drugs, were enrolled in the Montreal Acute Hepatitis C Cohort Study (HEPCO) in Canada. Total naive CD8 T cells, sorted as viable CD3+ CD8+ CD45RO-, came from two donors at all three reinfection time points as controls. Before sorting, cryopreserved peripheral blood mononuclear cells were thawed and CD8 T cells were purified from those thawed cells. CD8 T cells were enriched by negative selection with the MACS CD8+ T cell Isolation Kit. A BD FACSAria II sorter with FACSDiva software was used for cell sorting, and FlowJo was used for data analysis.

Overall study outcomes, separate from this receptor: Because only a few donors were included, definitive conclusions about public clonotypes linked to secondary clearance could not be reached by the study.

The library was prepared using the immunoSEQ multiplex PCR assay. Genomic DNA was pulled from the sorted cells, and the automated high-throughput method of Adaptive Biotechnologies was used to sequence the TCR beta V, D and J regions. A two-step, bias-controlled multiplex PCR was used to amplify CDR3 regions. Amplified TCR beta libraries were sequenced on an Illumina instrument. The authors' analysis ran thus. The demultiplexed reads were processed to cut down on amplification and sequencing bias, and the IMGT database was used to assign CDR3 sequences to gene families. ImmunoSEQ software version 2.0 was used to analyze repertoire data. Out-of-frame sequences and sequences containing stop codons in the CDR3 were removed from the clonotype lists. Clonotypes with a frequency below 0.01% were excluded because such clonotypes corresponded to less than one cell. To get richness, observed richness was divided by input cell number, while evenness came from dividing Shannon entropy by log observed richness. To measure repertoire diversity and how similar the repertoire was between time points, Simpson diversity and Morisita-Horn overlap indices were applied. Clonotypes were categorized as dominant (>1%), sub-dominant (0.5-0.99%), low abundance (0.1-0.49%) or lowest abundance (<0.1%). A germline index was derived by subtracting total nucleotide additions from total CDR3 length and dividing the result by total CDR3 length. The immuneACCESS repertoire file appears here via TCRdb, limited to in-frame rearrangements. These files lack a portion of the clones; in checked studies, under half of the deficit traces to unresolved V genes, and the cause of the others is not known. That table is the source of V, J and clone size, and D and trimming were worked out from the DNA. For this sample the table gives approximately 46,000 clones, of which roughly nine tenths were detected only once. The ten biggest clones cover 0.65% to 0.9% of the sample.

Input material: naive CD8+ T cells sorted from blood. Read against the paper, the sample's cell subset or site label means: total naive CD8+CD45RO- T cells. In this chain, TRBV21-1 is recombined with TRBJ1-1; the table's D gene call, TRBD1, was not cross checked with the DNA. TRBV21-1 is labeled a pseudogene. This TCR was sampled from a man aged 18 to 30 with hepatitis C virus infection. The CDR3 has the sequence CASPGPPLRSPEAFF. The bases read TGTGCCAGCCCAGGCCCTCCGCTAAGAAGCCCTGAAGCTTTCTTT.